A selection of T cell receptor beta chains follows, all from one sample in a study of cytomegalovirus exposure and HLA in healthy donors. Method: immunoSEQ multiplex PCR; TCRdb's copy keeps in-frame clones and lacks some. The sample carries 150,000 to 200,000 clones, more than 9.5% recorded once. Sample: PBMCs. The receptor set was obtained from a man aged 45-65 years in good health and CMV-seropositive. The CDR3 runs from the conserved cysteine through the conserved F or W. The D gene is left open where the match is weak. Part of the rows lack a size; the others show once, few, many or a class for expanded clones.

j_gene | abundance | v_gene | d_gene | CDR3aa | CDR3nt
TRBJ1-3 | few | TRBV27 | . | CASRLGQSSGNTIYF | TGTGCCAGCAGACTAGGGCAGAGCTCTGGAAACACCATATATTTT
TRBJ2-5 | few | TRBV7-6 | TRBD2 | CASSATSGGAGETQYF | TGTGCCAGCAGCGCGACTAGCGGGGGGGCCGGGGAGACCCAGTACTTC
TRBJ2-3 | few | TRBV7-2 | . | CASTLSGGQSTDTQYF | TGTGCCAGCACCCTGAGCGGGGGACAGAGCACAGATACGCAGTATTTT
TRBJ1-1 | few | TRBV28 | . | CASSLSNTEAFF | TGTGCCAGCAGCCTTTCGAACACTGAAGCTTTCTTT
TRBJ2-1 | few | TRBV27 | . | CASIPGGTNEQFF | TGTGCCAGCATCCCCGGGGGTACCAATGAGCAGTTCTTC
TRBJ1-5 | few | TRBV21-1 | . | CASSKNLGQDNQPQHF | TGTGCCAGCAGCAAAAATCTGGGACAAGACAATCAGCCCCAGCATTTT
TRBJ2-5 | few | TRBV4-3 | TRBD2 | CASSQGGGLAGETQYF | TGCGCCAGCAGCCAAGGGGGGGGACTAGCAGGAGAGACCCAGTACTTC
TRBJ1-3 | few | TRBV9 | TRBD1 | CASSTRTGGPGLGIYF | TGTGCCAGCAGCACCCGGACAGGCGGCCCTGGGTTGGGCATATATTTT
TRBJ1-1 | . | TRBV11-3 | . | CASSLYRGTEAFF | TGTGCCAGCAGCTTATATCGGGGCACTGAAGCTTTCTTT
TRBJ1-6 | . | TRBV28 | . | CASSSPNNSPLHF | TGTGCCAGCAGTTCCCCCAATAATTCACCCCTCCACTTT
TRBJ2-6 | . | TRBV6-5 | . | CASSPKGAGANVLTF | TGTGCCAGCAGCCCTAAGGGGGCTGGGGCCAACGTCCTGACTTTC
TRBJ2-3 | . | TRBV2 | . | CASSWNPSGQYF | TGTGCCAGCAGCTGGAATCCTTCGGGGCAGTATTTT
TRBJ2-5 | few | TRBV28 | TRBD2 | CASSLLAGGVETQYF | TGTGCCAGCAGTTTACTGGCGGGGGGGGTGGAGACCCAGTACTTC
TRBJ1-5 | few | TRBV7-9 | . | CASSFGQGINQPQHF | TGTGCCAGCAGCTTCGGCCAGGGGATCAATCAGCCCCAGCATTTT
TRBJ1-3 | few | TRBV9 | TRBD1 | CASSTYPGTGFGNTIYF | TGTGCCAGCAGCACATATCCCGGGACAGGGTTTGGAAACACCATATATTTT
TRBJ2-7 | . | TRBV30 | TRBD2 | CAWTALGGADEQYF | TGTGCCTGGACCGCTCTCGGGGGGGCCGACGAGCAGTACTTC
TRBJ1-1 | few | TRBV6-5 | TRBD1 | CASSATGDEAFF | TGTGCCAGCAGTGCCACAGGGGATGAAGCTTTCTTT
TRBJ1-5 | . | TRBV5-1 | TRBD1 | CASSSGQGNQPQHF | TGCGCCAGCAGTTCGGGACAGGGAAACCAGCCCCAGCATTTT
TRBJ1-5 | few | TRBV6-1 | . | CASSGRGGGQPQHF | TGTGCCAGCAGTGGTAGAGGGGGTGGTCAGCCCCAGCATTTT
TRBJ2-2 | . | TRBV9 | TRBD1 | CASSVTGTGVTGELFF | TGTGCCAGCAGCGTTACCGGGACAGGGGTCACCGGGGAGCTGTTTTTT
TRBJ1-2 | few | TRBV5-6 | . | CASSLPGANYGYTF | TGTGCCAGCAGCCTTCCGGGAGCTAACTATGGCTACACCTTC
TRBJ1-6 | . | TRBV11-2 | TRBD1 | CASSLDRGNSPLHF | TGTGCCAGCAGTCTCGACAGGGGTAATTCACCCCTCCACTTT
TRBJ2-5 | . | TRBV5-4 | . | CASSPGYQETQYF | TGTGCCAGCAGCCCAGGGTACCAAGAGACCCAGTACTTC
TRBJ2-3 | . | TRBV11-3 | . | CASSFPTEAGTQYF | TGTGCCAGCAGCTTCCCCACGGAAGCGGGTACGCAGTATTTT
TRBJ2-3 | few | TRBV2 | TRBD2 | CASSEGSGTNTDTQYF | TGTGCCAGCAGTGAAGGGTCGGGGACTAATACAGATACGCAGTATTTT
TRBJ2-1 | . | TRBV5-4 | . | CASRFSGADNEQFF | TGTGCCAGCAGATTTTCAGGGGCCGACAATGAGCAGTTCTTC
TRBJ2-7 | few | TRBV5-6 | TRBD1 | CASSWGQESYEQYF | TGTGCCAGCAGCTGGGGACAGGAGTCCTACGAGCAGTACTTC
TRBJ1-2 | . | TRBV15 | . | CATSIGTGSIYGYTF | TGTGCCACCAGCATTGGGACCGGGAGTATCTATGGCTACACCTTC
TRBJ2-5 | few | TRBV29-1 | TRBD2 | CSVEPGQGREETQYF | TGCAGCGTTGAACCAGGACAAGGGAGGGAAGAGACCCAGTACTTC
TRBJ1-2 | . | TRBV7-2 | . | CASSVPGTRGYTF | TGTGCCAGCAGCGTACCCGGGACAAGGGGCTACACCTTC
TRBJ1-4 | . | TRBV12-2 | . | CASRLARVPLQLQPKLFF | TGTGCAAGTCGCTTAGCGCGGGTCCCCCTCCAACTTCAGCCAAAACTGTTTTTT
TRBJ1-1 | few | TRBV7-9 | . | CASSLERGLNTEAFF | TGTGCCAGCAGCTTAGAAAGGGGCCTGAACACTGAAGCTTTCTTT
TRBJ1-1 | few | TRBV6-5 | . | CASTQGTEAFF | TGTGCCAGCACCCAGGGTACTGAAGCTTTCTTT
TRBJ2-5 | few | TRBV11-3 | . | CASRGRSQETQYF | TGTGCCAGCAGGGGGCGGTCGCAAGAGACCCAGTACTTC
TRBJ1-1 | . | TRBV30 | . | CAWSALGPTGTEAFF | TGTGCCTGGAGTGCGTTAGGCCCCACGGGAACTGAAGCTTTCTTT
TRBJ2-3 | few | TRBV6-5 | TRBD2 | CASSIAGRGDTQYF | TGTGCCAGCAGTATAGCGGGTCGGGGAGATACGCAGTATTTT
TRBJ2-7 | few | TRBV29-1 | TRBD2 | CSASGTSSYEQYF | TGCAGCGCTTCCGGGACTAGCTCCTACGAGCAGTACTTC
TRBJ2-5 | few | TRBV7-7 | TRBD2 | CASSRTSGVQETQYF | TGTGCCAGCAGCCGGACTAGCGGGGTCCAAGAGACCCAGTACTTC